The rows below give T cell receptor beta chains drawn from one sample of a study of T cell repertoires in cytomegalovirus infection. TCRdb analysed the reads with MiXCR anew, one entry per CDR3 protein. The top ten clones hold approximately 16% of a sample with more than 200,000 distinct CDR3 sequences, 9.1% of them seen once. The sequencing sample was made of PBMCs. Every receptor here comes from a human donor in good health (CMV status not recorded). Some clones in this sample may be carry-over from other donors' samples. Each CDR3 is given with its conserved first and last residue. Each record gives: V gene, clone size, D gene, J gene, CDR3 protein, CDR3 DNA. The D gene is left open where the match is weak. Expanded clones get a size class; other rows say once, few or many, or leave the size out.

TRBV28	many	TRBD1	TRBJ1-4	CASRGTELNEKLFF	TGTGCCAGCAGGGGGACAGAACTTAATGAAAAACTGTTTTTT
TRBV11-2	-	TRBD2	TRBJ2-5	CASSHPAGGQETQYF	TGTGCCAGCAGCCACCCAGCGGGGGGCCAAGAGACCCAGTACTTC
TRBV5-1	-	TRBD1	TRBJ2-5	CASSQQGTGQETQYF	TGCGCCAGCAGCCAACAAGGGACAGGACAAGAGACCCAGTACTTC
TRBV28	many	TRBD1	TRBJ1-4	CASGDRDPGMLLEKLFF	TGTGCCAGTGGGGACAGGGACCCAGGAATGCTTTTAGAAAAACTGTTTTTT
TRBV28	once	-	TRBJ1-5	CASTPPWGPQHF	TGTGCCAGCACTCCCCCCTGGGGGCCCCAGCATTTT
TRBV7-8	many	-	TRBJ2-2	CASSRDNRNTGELFF	TGTGCCAGCAGCCGCGATAACAGAAACACCGGGGAGCTGTTTTTT
TRBV10-3	many	-	TRBJ2-6	CAIMRGTDSGANVLTF	TGTGCCATCATGCGGGGAACCGACTCTGGGGCCAACGTCCTGACTTTC
TRBV20-1	few	-	TRBJ1-2	CSAPQTGAGGYTF	TGCAGTGCCCCCCAAACGGGGGCGGGTGGCTACACCTTC
TRBV7-6	many	-	TRBJ2-2	CASSLGGRANLNTGELFF	TGTGCCAGCAGCTTAGGTGGCAGGGCAAACTTGAACACCGGGGAGCTGTTTTTT
TRBV20-1	few	TRBD2	TRBJ2-3	CSAREALRRESDTQYF	TGCAGTGCTAGAGAAGCCCTCCGGCGGGAGTCAGATACGCAGTATTTT
TRBV7-9	many	-	TRBJ1-2	CASSLASGFSSYGYTF	TGTGCCAGCAGCTTAGCTTCCGGATTTTCCTCCTATGGCTACACCTTC
TRBV15	few	-	TRBJ2-6	CATSPRRGTGANVLTF	TGTGCCACCAGTCCGAGGAGGGGGACTGGGGCCAACGTCCTGACTTTC
TRBV11-2	-	-	TRBJ2-4	CASSHTGLAKNIQYF	TGTGCCAGCAGTCATACAGGCCTAGCCAAAAACATTCAGTACTTC
TRBV28	-	TRBD1	TRBJ2-2	CASSGKGTGVTGELFF	TGTGCCAGCAGTGGCAAAGGGACAGGTGTAACCGGGGAGCTGTTTTTT
TRBV30	few	-	TRBJ1-1	CAWSLPVGALTEAFF	TGTGCCTGGAGTCTGCCGGTAGGGGCGCTCACTGAAGCTTTCTTT
TRBV7-2	many	TRBD1	TRBJ1-1	CASSSRTGGAVTEAFF	TGTGCCAGCAGCTCGCGGACAGGGGGCGCGGTCACTGAAGCTTTCTTT
TRBV2	many	-	TRBJ1-2	CASSENVGFGGYTF	TGTGCCAGCAGTGAAAATGTCGGCTTTGGTGGCTACACCTTC